These 23 T cell receptor beta chains were all obtained from the same sample, sequenced in a study of shared clonotypes between healthy human individuals. The assay was immunoSEQ multiplex PCR, and TCRdb's table has in-frame clones only and misses some. Here the sample spans just over 2,000,000 clones, 85% to 95% being singletons. The sample was naive CD4+ T cells sorted from blood. Subset specified: CD45RA+ positively selected. Receptors originate from a man aged 18 to 30 in good health.

V gene TRBV28 combines with J gene TRBJ2-1, with D perhaps TRBD2 (5 bases). V was shortened by 7 bases and J by 3 bases, with 7 bases between the two germline ends. This CDR3 contains 12 residues. CDR1 is MDHEN and CDR2 is SYDVKM in the germline V gene. The CDR3 protein is CASTGVYNEQFF. CDR3 sequence (DNA): TGTGCCAGCACCGGGGTCTACAATGAGCAGTTCTTC.

This chain uses TRBV9 with TRBJ2-1, with D unclear. Per germline, CDR1 SGDLS and CDR2 YYNGEE. The CDR3 length is 15 residues. Trimming cost V 2 bases and J 0 bases, with 9 bases left between them. For the CDR3, the DNA is TGTGCCAGCAGCGTTGCGGAGATCTCCTACAATGAGCAGTTCTTC. Translation gives CASSVAEISYNEQFF.

The V and J genes are TRBV10-3 and TRBJ1-2; 8 nucleotides align to TRBD1. This CDR3 is 14 amino acids long. Unmatched junction bases numbered 10, after V lost 10 bases and J lost 3 bases. Germline V gene lookup returns CDR1 ENHRY and CDR2 SYGVKD. CDR3 DNA sequence: TGTGCCAACAATTACAGGGGACAGGACTATGGCTACACCTTC. Residues: CANNYRGQDYGYTF.

This CDR3 reads CASSSISSYEQYF. CDR3 in DNA: TGCGCCAGCAGCTCGATTTCCTCCTACGAGCAGTACTTC. The rearrangement links TRBV5-1 to TRBJ2-7; D remains ambiguous. Germline loops: CDR1 SGHRS, CDR2 YFSETQ. CDR3 length: 13 amino acids. Between the trimmed V and J ends, which lost 3 bases and 0 bases, there was a span of 7 bases. Full variable domain (remainder filled in from reference TRBV5-1 and TRBJ2-7): KAGVTQTPRYLIKTRGQQVTLSCSPISGHRSVSWYQQTPGQGLQFLFEYFSETQRNKGNFPGRFSGRQFSNSRSEMNVSTLELGDSALYLCASSSISSYEQYFGPGTRLTVT.

As for this clone: Other DNA sequences in the sample encode the same CDR3. The J gene is TRBJ1-1, the V gene TRBV11-2, with 7 bases fitting TRBD1. This CDR3 is 13 amino acids long. V lost 5 bases and J lost 5; bases outside the gene matches: 5. Germline V gene sequence: CDR1 SGHAT, CDR2 FQNNGV. CDR3 coding DNA: TGTGCCAGCAGCCCCCAGGGGGGAACTGAAGCTTTCTTT. As protein: CASSPQGGTEAFF.

This rearrangement joins TRBV28 to TRBJ1-2; D may be TRBD1 (5 bases). V gave up 8 bases and J gave up 7 bases, with 20 bases separating them. CDR1 and CDR2 (germline): MDHEN, SYDVKM. CDR3 length: 14 residues. CDR3 coding DNA: TGTGCCAGCTTCCGGCCCGGGGGGTGGGCTGGCTACACCTTC. This encodes CASFRPGGWAGYTF.

This chain links TRBV5-5 with TRBJ1-5; D possibly corresponds to TRBD1 (6 bases). The V end lost 1 base, the J end lost 6 bases, and 20 bases lay between the germline ends. CDR3 length: 17 residues. Germline CDR1 is SGHKS and CDR2 is YYEKEE (reference sequence). The CDR3 DNA reads TGTGCCAGCAGCTTGATGGACAGTCTGAGTTTTGGTCAGCCCCAGCATTTT. It is translated as CASSLMDSLSFGQPQHF.

The chain has TRBV7-2 and TRBJ1-2; a possible D gene is TRBD1 (5 bases). The V and J ends lost 5 bases and 5 bases respectively, with 18 bases between them. The CDR3 consists of 15 residues. The V gene's germline CDR1 is SGHTA and CDR2 FQGNSA. CDR3 sequence reads: CASSRPGGSEYGYTF. CDR3 DNA: TGTGCCAGCAGCCGGCCCGGGGGTTCGGAGTATGGCTACACCTTC. Looking up the rest from reference TRBV7-2 and TRBJ1-2 gives the full variable domain: GAGVSQSPSNKVTEKGKDVELRCDPISGHTALYWYRQSLGQGLEFLIYFQGNSAPDKSGLPSDRFSAERTGGSVSTLTIQRTQQEDSAVYLCASSRPGGSEYGYTFGSGTRLTVV.

In nucleotides, the CDR3 is TGTGCCAGCAGTTACTGGCGGGGGAAGTCGGTGTTTTTT. Protein product: CASSYWRGKSVFF. This sequence joins TRBV6-6 and TRBJ2-2; 7 bases agree with TRBD2. Trimming at V came to 1 base and at J to 15 bases, leaving 8 bases not matched to a gene. From germline, CDR1 is MNHNY and CDR2 SVGAGI (reference sequence). The CDR3 totals 13 residues.

CDR3 region: CASSDPGQGGKETQYF. CDR3 coding DNA: TGTGCCAGCAGTGACCCGGGACAGGGGGGAAAAGAGACCCAGTACTTC. This chain uses TRBV6-1 with TRBJ2-5, with TRBD1 identical over 11 bases. The CDR3 covers 16 residues. Germline V gene sequence: CDR1 MNHNS, CDR2 SASEGT. V shed 3 bases, J shed 3 bases, and the junction held 6 bases outside the gene matches.

The V gene is TRBV7-9, the J gene TRBJ2-1; no reliable D call. The CDR3 consists of 15 residues. Trimming pared 8 bases from V and 0 bases from J, leaving 14 bases between. The germline gives CDR1 SEHNR, CDR2 FQNEAQ (reference sequence). The CDR3 DNA follows: TGTGCCAGCGGTGGACGGCAGAGCTCCTACAATGAGCAGTTCTTC. It yields the protein CASGGRQSSYNEQFF.

The chain joins TRBV28 to TRBJ2-7, with TRBD2 as a possible D gene (6 bases). This CDR3 comprises 13 residues. The V and J ends lost 1 base and 4 bases respectively, with 8 bases between them. Germline V gene lookup returns CDR1 MDHEN and CDR2 SYDVKM. The chain's CDR3 is CASSLYGGYEQYF. Written as DNA, the CDR3 is TGTGCCAGCAGTTTATATGGAGGGTACGAGCAGTACTTC.

This sequence joins TRBV30 and TRBJ1-1; D is possibly TRBD1 (6 bases). The V and J ends lost 5 bases and 1 base respectively, with 14 bases between them. CDR3 length: 14 amino acids. CDR1 and CDR2 (germline): GTSNPN, SVGIG (reference sequence). The CDR3, as DNA: TGTGCCTGGGGACAGCTATCCGGGAACACTGAAGCTTTCTTT. Residues: CAWGQLSGNTEAFF.

V usage is TRBV7-2 and J usage is TRBJ2-2; D might be TRBD2 (6 bases). CDR1 and CDR2 (germline): SGHTA, FQGNSA. V was shortened by 7 bases and J by 5 bases, with 17 bases between the two germline ends. This CDR3 comprises 15 residues. In DNA, the CDR3 is TGTGCCAGCACCCCAGGCGGGGTTGGTACCGGGGAGCTGTTTTTT. Translated: CASTPGGVGTGELFF. The variable domain in full, with the rest retrieved from reference TRBV7-2 and TRBJ2-2, is GAGVSQSPSNKVTEKGKDVELRCDPISGHTALYWYRQSLGQGLEFLIYFQGNSAPDKSGLPSDRFSAERTGGSVSTLTIQRTQQEDSAVYLCASTPGGVGTGELFFGEGSRLTVL.

This rearrangement joins TRBV19 to TRBJ1-3, with TRBD1 matching 7 bases. V lost 6 bases and J lost 8; bases outside the gene matches: 13. Germline V gene sequence: CDR1 LNHDA, CDR2 SQIVND (reference sequence). This CDR3 has 15 residues. Here the CDR3 DNA reads TGTGCCAGTAGGCAGGACAGGACGGGATCGGACACCATATATTTT. Encoded protein: CASRQDRTGSDTIYF. Full variable domain (remainder filled in from reference TRBV19 and TRBJ1-3): DGGITQSPKYLFRKEGQNVTLSCEQNLNHDAMYWYRQDPGQGLRLIYYSQIVNDFQKGDIAEGYSVSREKKESFPLTVTSAQKNPTAFYLCASRQDRTGSDTIYFGEGSWLTVV.

The chain couples TRBV18 to TRBJ1-6; D not certain. Trimming removed 8 bases at V and 5 bases at J, with 13 bases between. CDR3 length equals 14 residues. CDR1 KGHSH and CDR2 LQKENI come from the germline V gene. CDR3 sequence (DNA): TGTGCCAGCGGGTCCGAATACGATAATTCACCCCTCCACTTT. Protein product: CASGSEYDNSPLHF.

The table lists this clone with a few counts. CDR3 region: CANSGTGDNSPLHF. The CDR3 nucleotides are TGTGCCAATTCCGGGACAGGGGACAATTCACCCCTCCACTTT. The chain carries TRBV28 and TRBJ1-6; TRBD1 matches 10 bases. CDR3 length: 14 residues. The germline V gene encodes CDR1 MDHEN and CDR2 SYDVKM. Germline trimming cut 10 bases from V and 7 bases from J; bases unmatched to any gene: 7.

The chain joins TRBV4-3 to TRBJ1-5, with TRBD1 matching 7 bases. CDR1 LGHNA and CDR2 YSLEER come from the germline V gene. Germline trimming cut 0 bases from V and 6 bases from J; bases unmatched to any gene: 8. The CDR3 spans 16 residues. The CDR3 sequence is CASSQDGDRVGQPQHF. The CDR3 region has the DNA TGCGCCAGCAGCCAAGATGGAGACAGGGTGGGTCAGCCCCAGCATTTT.

A word on this clone: This sample includes further DNA sequences coding for the same CDR3. The chain recombines TRBV5-4 with TRBJ2-3; possible D gene TRBD1, 6 bases. The CDR3 is made up of 15 amino acids. Trimming pared 2 bases from V and 0 bases from J, leaving 10 bases between. The germline V gene encodes CDR1 SGHNT and CDR2 YYREEE (reference sequence). This CDR3 is CASSLGGTSTDTQYF. CDR3 DNA sequence: TGTGCCAGCAGCTTAGGGGGAACTAGCACAGATACGCAGTATTTT.

V usage is TRBV19 and J usage is TRBJ2-7; 12 nucleotides line up with TRBD2. Germline lookup yields CDR1 LNHDA and CDR2 SQIVND (reference sequence). V trimming: 6 bases; J trimming: 9 bases; junction bases outside the gene matches: 9. CDR3 length: 14 amino acids. The CDR3 nucleotides read TGTGCCAGTAGAGGACTAGCGGGAAATTCAGGGCAGTACTTC. It is translated as CASRGLAGNSGQYF. Full variable domain (outside the CDR3, taken from reference TRBV19 and TRBJ2-7): DGGITQSPKYLFRKEGQNVTLSCEQNLNHDAMYWYRQDPGQGLRLIYYSQIVNDFQKGDIAEGYSVSREKKESFPLTVTSAQKNPTAFYLCASRGLAGNSGQYFGPGTRLTVT.

This clone was picked up a small number of times. This chain joins TRBV18 and TRBJ1-4; no clear D gene. The CDR3 loop spans 12 amino acids. The germline V gene encodes CDR1 KGHSH and CDR2 LQKENI. V lost 5 bases and J lost 13, with 14 bases in between. The CDR3 spells CASSSATDGLFF. Written as DNA, the CDR3 is TGTGCCAGCTCATCAGCTACCGACGGACTGTTTTTT.

This chain links TRBV7-9 with TRBJ2-3; 11 nucleotides align to TRBD1. Trimming cost V 5 bases and J 3 bases; bases outside gene matches: 4. Germline lookup yields CDR1 SEHNR and CDR2 FQNEAQ (reference sequence). The CDR3 runs 15 residues. The CDR3 is CASSAGTGGTDTQYF. In nucleotides, the CDR3 is TGTGCCAGCAGCGCCGGGACAGGGGGGACAGATACGCAGTATTTT.

This CDR3 is CAWSYAGETQYF. CDR3 DNA sequence: TGTGCCTGGAGTTACGCGGGGGAGACCCAGTACTTC. The J gene is TRBJ2-5, the V gene TRBV30, with D tentatively TRBD2 (6 bases). Germline lookup yields CDR1 GTSNPN and CDR2 SVGIG (reference sequence). The V end lost 2 bases, the J end lost 5 bases, and 9 bases lay between the germline ends. This CDR3 region has 12 residues.